This T cell receptor (beta chain) was captured by sequencing in a study of T cells in women clearing cervical HPV infection. For the study at large: Case blood was drawn a median approximately 160 days after lesion detection. Study observations and caveats: Cases and controls were distinguished at AUC about 0.8 by richness and V genes. Controls had more TRBV6-7 (0.16%) than cases (about 0.11%).

With regard to this clone: Its cognate antigen is unknown. Sequencing ends 3 residues short of the CDR3 end; the germline J gene provides the rest.

V was pared by 5 bases and J by 2 bases, with 9 bases between. Germline V gene data show CDR1 as LNHDA and CDR2 as SQIVND (reference sequence). This CDR3 spans 13 amino acids. Prevalent HPV16 infections were excluded; only incident single HPV16 infections included. Clones were read by immunoSEQ multiplex PCR, and TCRdb kept only the in-frame ones, dropping some. The record lists some 23,000 clones, of which the ten most abundant hold approximately 25%. Specimen: blood buffy coat. The receptor's source is a woman aged 18 to 75 with a cervical HPV16 infection that either progressed to CIN3+ or cleared (not recorded which). The chain carries TRBV19 and TRBJ1-1; D perhaps matches TRBD1 (6 bases). The covered CDR3 bases are TGTGCCAGTAGTCAACAGGGTAACACTGAA. Protein sequence: CASSQQGNTE. The full-length CDR3 reads as CASSQQGNTEAFF.